This TCR beta chain came from a study of blood T cell repertoires in COVID-19. Study-wide context: The United States, Italy and Spain provided the acute and convalescent COVID-19 samples. In each case, the material was cDNA or gDNA derived from T cells, B-cell-depleted T cells, or PBMCs.

In the authors' methods: By means of reference gene primer amplification, nucleated cell counts were estimated. The protocol was immunoSEQ multiplex PCR, while the TCRdb copy is restricted to in-frame clones and leaves out a portion. The V and J calls and the clone size are those of that table, but D and trimming were determined from the DNA. The sample includes about 150,000 clones, approximately 77% of them seen just once. The CDR3 extends over 14 amino acids. Trimming took off 11 bases at V and 0 bases at J, with 15 bases between the two ends. Germline lookup yields CDR1 SGHAT and CDR2 FQNNGV. The rearrangement links TRBV11-2 to TRBJ2-3, with D perhaps TRBD1 (5 bases). This receptor was identified in an elderly woman with active or convalescent COVID-19. What was sequenced was peripheral blood. The CDR3 sequence: CAGAFSSSTDTQYF. The CDR3 nucleotides read TGTGCCGGGGCCTTCTCCTCTAGCACAGATACGCAGTATTTT.